This T cell receptor (beta chain) appears in the sequencing data of a study of OX40 agonist ivuxolimab in advanced cancers. The CDR3 totals 18 residues. V dropped 0 bases and J dropped 2; count of bases not matched to a gene: 10. Germline V CDR1 and CDR2: SGHRS, YFSETQ. Assay: immunoSEQ multiplex PCR; the TCRdb copy retains only in-frame clones and omits some. The data show more than 20,000 clones, approximately 80% seen once. This specimen consisted of CD4+ or CD8+ T cells sorted from blood, obtained in a trial of the OX40 agonist ivuxolimab. This clonotype originated in an adult with an advanced solid tumor such as melanoma, head and neck, liver or kidney cancer. The chain recombines TRBV5-1 with TRBJ2-3; 9 positions match TRBD1. The CDR3 spells CASSLEGKGTGNTDTQYF. CDR3 bases: TGCGCCAGCAGCTTGGAGGGTAAGGGGACAGGGAACACAGATACGCAGTATTTT. The complete variable domain, with remaining parts taken from reference TRBV5-1 and TRBJ2-3, reads KAGVTQTPRYLIKTRGQQVTLSCSPISGHRSVSWYQQTPGQGLQFLFEYFSETQRNKGNFPGRFSGRQFSNSRSEMNVSTLELGDSALYLCASSLEGKGTGNTDTQYFGPGTRLTVL.